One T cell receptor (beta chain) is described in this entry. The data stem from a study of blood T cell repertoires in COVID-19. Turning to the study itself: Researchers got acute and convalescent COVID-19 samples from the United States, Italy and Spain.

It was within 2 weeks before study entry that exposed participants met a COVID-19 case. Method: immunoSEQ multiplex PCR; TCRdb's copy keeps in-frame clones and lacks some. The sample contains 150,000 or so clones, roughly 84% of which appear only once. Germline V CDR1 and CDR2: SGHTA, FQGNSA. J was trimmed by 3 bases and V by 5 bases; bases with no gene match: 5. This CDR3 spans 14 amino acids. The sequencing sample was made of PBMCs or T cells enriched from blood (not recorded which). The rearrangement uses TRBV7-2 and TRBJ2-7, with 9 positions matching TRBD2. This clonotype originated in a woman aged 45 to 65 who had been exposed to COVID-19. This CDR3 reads CASSMTSGVYEQYF. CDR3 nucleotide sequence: TGTGCCAGCAGCATGACTAGCGGAGTCTACGAGCAGTACTTC.